This T cell receptor beta chain comes out of a study of early T cells in non-severe SARS-CoV-2 infection. TCRdb reanalysed the 5' RACE reads using MiXCR and keeps one entry per CDR3 protein. This sample has around 30,000 distinct CDR3 sequences, with approximately 5.3% found just once. The CDR3 totals 15 residues. The germline V gene has CDR1 SGHTA and CDR2 FQGTGA. The trim removed 5 bases at V and 11 bases at J, leaving 15 bases unmatched. This clonotype was observed at least ten times. The rearrangement uses TRBV7-3 and TRBJ2-3; TRBD1 agrees at 8 bases. Sequencing input: whole blood. The sequence was collected from an adult who was a healthcare worker with PCR-confirmed SARS-CoV-2 infection or an uninfected control (not recorded which). CDR3 residues: CASSPHADRVQRQYF. The CDR3 nucleotides are TGTGCCAGCAGCCCTCACGCGGACAGGGTGCAAAGGCAGTATTTT.